Listed below are T cell receptor beta chains from one sample, sequenced in a study of PD-1 blockade in classical Hodgkin lymphoma. Data came from immunoSEQ multiplex PCR; TCRdb stores just in-frame clones and leaves some out. The table has about 100,000 clones, 80% to 85% seen once. The sequencing used peripheral blood mononuclear cells (PBMCs), collected at baseline. Every receptor here comes from a human donor with classical Hodgkin lymphoma. CDR3s include the opening cysteine and the closing phenylalanine or tryptophan. The order of the fields is CDR3 protein, CDR3 DNA, CDR3 length, V gene, J gene, clone size, D gene. A D gene is named only where the DNA matches it firmly. A row's size may be missing; if present it is once, few, many or a size class.

CDR3aa: CASFTRVTGELFF
CDR3nt: TGCGCCAGCTTCACAAGGGTCACCGGGGAGCTGTTTTTT
len: 13
v_gene: TRBV5-1
j_gene: TRBJ2-2
abundance: few
d_gene: .

CDR3aa: CASAGPYEQYF
CDR3nt: TGTGCCAGCGCAGGGCCCTACGAGCAGTACTTC
len: 11
v_gene: TRBV28
j_gene: TRBJ2-7
abundance: .
d_gene: .

CDR3aa: CAWSVPNHYRESQPQHF
CDR3nt: TGTGCCTGGAGTGTACCTAACCACTACAGGGAGTCGCAGCCCCAGCATTTT
len: 17
v_gene: TRBV30
j_gene: TRBJ1-5
abundance: .
d_gene: .

CDR3aa: CASTTGGMHTQYF
CDR3nt: TGTGCCAGCACGACAGGGGGCATGCATACGCAGTATTTT
len: 13
v_gene: TRBV28
j_gene: TRBJ2-3
abundance: once
d_gene: TRBD1

CDR3aa: CATGQGVTEAFF
CDR3nt: TGTGCCACTGGACAGGGCGTCACTGAAGCTTTCTTT
len: 12
v_gene: TRBV10-3
j_gene: TRBJ1-1
abundance: once
d_gene: TRBD1

CDR3aa: CASTSFRLGWQETQYF
CDR3nt: TGTGCCAGCACCTCATTTCGCTTGGGTTGGCAAGAGACCCAGTACTTC
len: 16
v_gene: TRBV27
j_gene: TRBJ2-5
abundance: .
d_gene: .

CDR3aa: CASSPRGDGAYNEQFF
CDR3nt: TGCGCCAGCAGCCCTCGGGGCGACGGGGCGTACAATGAGCAGTTCTTC
len: 16
v_gene: TRBV5-1
j_gene: TRBJ2-1
abundance: .
d_gene: .

CDR3aa: CASTSSGGVNTEAFF
CDR3nt: TGTGCCAGTACCTCCTCAGGGGGGGTGAACACTGAAGCTTTCTTT
len: 15
v_gene: TRBV19
j_gene: TRBJ1-1
abundance: once
d_gene: TRBD1

CDR3aa: CASSPGRLGAEAFF
CDR3nt: TGCGCCAGCAGCCCCGGTCGTTTGGGGGCTGAAGCTTTCTTT
len: 14
v_gene: TRBV5-1
j_gene: TRBJ1-1
abundance: .
d_gene: .

CDR3aa: CASNPGLATDTQYF
CDR3nt: TGCGCCAGCAATCCGGGACTAGCGACAGATACGCAGTATTTT
len: 14
v_gene: TRBV4-3
j_gene: TRBJ2-3
abundance: .
d_gene: TRBD2

CDR3aa: CASTGTGETYEQYF
CDR3nt: TGCGCCAGCACTGGGACAGGGGAGACCTACGAGCAGTACTTC
len: 14
v_gene: TRBV5-1
j_gene: TRBJ2-7
abundance: .
d_gene: TRBD1

CDR3aa: CASSPLAAGESDEQFF
CDR3nt: TGTGCCAGCAGTCCGCTAGCGGCGGGAGAGTCGGATGAGCAGTTCTTC
len: 16
v_gene: TRBV27
j_gene: TRBJ2-1
abundance: .
d_gene: TRBD2

CDR3aa: CASSFEQGFEQYF
CDR3nt: TGCGCCAGCAGCTTTGAACAGGGTTTCGAGCAGTACTTC
len: 13
v_gene: TRBV5-1
j_gene: TRBJ2-7
abundance: .
d_gene: .

CDR3aa: CASSRHRGQGTYEQYF
CDR3nt: TGCGCCAGCAGCCGGCACCGGGGACAGGGAACCTACGAGCAGTACTTC
len: 16
v_gene: TRBV4-3
j_gene: TRBJ2-7
abundance: .
d_gene: TRBD1

CDR3aa: CAWSSLYGYTF
CDR3nt: TGTGCCTGGAGTAGCCTCTATGGCTACACCTTC
len: 11
v_gene: TRBV30
j_gene: TRBJ1-2
abundance: .
d_gene: .

CDR3aa: CASSQTGTLGFKQYF
CDR3nt: TGTGCCAGCAGCCAGACCGGGACTCTTGGGTTTAAGCAGTACTTC
len: 15
v_gene: TRBV2
j_gene: TRBJ2-7
abundance: .
d_gene: .

CDR3aa: CASSQGLAGVNEQFF
CDR3nt: TGTGCCAGCAGCCAGGGACTAGCGGGAGTTAATGAGCAGTTCTTC
len: 15
v_gene: TRBV11-2
j_gene: TRBJ2-1
abundance: .
d_gene: TRBD2

CDR3aa: CASSLATGGYEKLFF
CDR3nt: TGTGCCAGCAGTTTGGCGACAGGGGGATACGAAAAACTGTTTTTT
len: 15
v_gene: TRBV27
j_gene: TRBJ1-4
abundance: .
d_gene: TRBD1

CDR3aa: CASSRDVAYEQYF
CDR3nt: TGTGCCAGCAGCCGGGACGTTGCCTACGAGCAGTACTTC
len: 13
v_gene: TRBV6-1
j_gene: TRBJ2-7
abundance: .
d_gene: .

CDR3aa: CASSSPPGGYTF
CDR3nt: TGTGCCAGCAGTTCCCCTCCAGGTGGCTACACCTTC
len: 12
v_gene: TRBV28
j_gene: TRBJ1-2
abundance: .
d_gene: .

CDR3aa: CASSGLGQGANGYTF
CDR3nt: TGTGCCAGCAGCGGGTTAGGACAGGGGGCCAATGGCTACACCTTC
len: 15
v_gene: TRBV7-2
j_gene: TRBJ1-2
abundance: .
d_gene: TRBD1

CDR3aa: CASSLGGEYQETQYF
CDR3nt: TGTGCCAGCAGCTTAGGCGGAGAGTACCAAGAGACCCAGTACTTC
len: 15
v_gene: TRBV11-2
j_gene: TRBJ2-5
abundance: .
d_gene: .

CDR3aa: CASSISGRGYEQYF
CDR3nt: TGTGCCAGTAGTATAAGCGGGAGAGGATACGAGCAGTACTTC
len: 14
v_gene: TRBV19
j_gene: TRBJ2-7
abundance: .
d_gene: TRBD2

CDR3aa: CASSRTKQGQTLSGNTIYF
CDR3nt: TGTGCCAGCTCACGGACAAAACAAGGTCAAACCCTTTCTGGAAACACCATATATTTT
len: 19
v_gene: TRBV18
j_gene: TRBJ1-3
abundance: .
d_gene: .

CDR3aa: CASSQDGTSGRGQYF
CDR3nt: TGTGCCAGCAGCCAAGACGGGACTAGCGGGCGGGGGCAGTACTTC
len: 15
v_gene: TRBV14
j_gene: TRBJ2-5
abundance: once
d_gene: TRBD2

CDR3aa: CASSLADQGGLGGYTF
CDR3nt: TGCGCCAGCAGCTTGGCCGATCAGGGAGGGTTGGGCGGCTACACCTTC
len: 16
v_gene: TRBV5-1
j_gene: TRBJ1-2
abundance: .
d_gene: .

CDR3aa: CASTGERASGIYEQYF
CDR3nt: TGTGCCAGCACCGGAGAGCGGGCTAGCGGGATCTACGAGCAGTACTTC
len: 16
v_gene: TRBV11-2
j_gene: TRBJ2-7
abundance: once
d_gene: TRBD2

CDR3aa: CASSGPGTGRARGETQYF
CDR3nt: TGCGCCAGCAGTGGGCCCGGGACAGGGAGAGCAAGAGGAGAGACCCAGTACTTC
len: 18
v_gene: TRBV10-2
j_gene: TRBJ2-5
abundance: .
d_gene: TRBD1

CDR3aa: CASSPTGRGEKLFF
CDR3nt: TGTGCCAGCAGCCCCACAGGGCGAGGCGAAAAACTGTTTTTT
len: 14
v_gene: TRBV7-3
j_gene: TRBJ1-4
abundance: .
d_gene: .

CDR3aa: CATSRESGRSKNIQYF
CDR3nt: TGTGCCACCAGCAGAGAATCGGGACGTTCAAAAAACATTCAGTACTTC
len: 16
v_gene: TRBV15
j_gene: TRBJ2-4
abundance: .
d_gene: .

CDR3aa: CASSPGGGGDTQYF
CDR3nt: TGTGCCAGCAGCCCGGGGGGGGGCGGAGATACGCAGTATTTT
len: 14
v_gene: TRBV5-6
j_gene: TRBJ2-3
abundance: .
d_gene: TRBD2

CDR3aa: CASSPNEGLAGNEQFF
CDR3nt: TGTGCCAGCTCACCGAACGAGGGACTAGCGGGCAATGAGCAGTTCTTC
len: 16
v_gene: TRBV18
j_gene: TRBJ2-1
abundance: .
d_gene: TRBD2

CDR3aa: CASSISGTSVSEQYF
CDR3nt: TGTGCCAGTAGTATATCCGGGACTAGCGTTTCCGAGCAGTACTTC
len: 15
v_gene: TRBV19
j_gene: TRBJ2-7
abundance: .
d_gene: TRBD2

CDR3aa: CASSPGQVNTEAFF
CDR3nt: TGCGCCAGCAGCCCAGGACAGGTGAACACTGAAGCTTTCTTT
len: 14
v_gene: TRBV5-1
j_gene: TRBJ1-1
abundance: once
d_gene: TRBD1

CDR3aa: CASSSPRGGMNTEAFF
CDR3nt: TGTGCCAGCAGCTCCCCCCGGGGGGGAATGAACACTGAAGCTTTCTTT
len: 16
v_gene: TRBV5-4
j_gene: TRBJ1-1
abundance: .
d_gene: .

CDR3aa: CASSPTPGQGSGYTF
CDR3nt: TGTGCCAGCTCACCGACTCCGGGACAGGGCTCTGGCTACACCTTC
len: 15
v_gene: TRBV18
j_gene: TRBJ1-2
abundance: .
d_gene: TRBD1

CDR3aa: CASSQDFEIYEQYF
CDR3nt: TGTGCCAGCAGCCAAGATTTCGAAATCTACGAGCAGTACTTC
len: 14
v_gene: TRBV4-2
j_gene: TRBJ2-7
abundance: .
d_gene: .

CDR3aa: CASSQPGWARQDTGELFF
CDR3nt: TGTGCCAGCAGCCAACCCGGGTGGGCAAGGCAGGACACCGGGGAGCTGTTTTTT
len: 18
v_gene: TRBV7-9
j_gene: TRBJ2-2
abundance: .
d_gene: .

CDR3aa: CAIRAGTNTDTQYF
CDR3nt: TGTGCCATCAGGGCCGGGACTAACACAGATACGCAGTATTTT
len: 14
v_gene: TRBV10-3
j_gene: TRBJ2-3
abundance: .
d_gene: TRBD2

CDR3aa: CASSISGGNNEQFF
CDR3nt: TGTGCCAGCAGCATTAGCGGGGGCAACAATGAGCAGTTCTTC
len: 14
v_gene: TRBV9
j_gene: TRBJ2-1
abundance: .
d_gene: TRBD2

CDR3aa: CATSQGYEQYF
CDR3nt: TGTGCCACAAGCCAGGGCTACGAGCAGTACTTC
len: 11
v_gene: TRBV6-6
j_gene: TRBJ2-7
abundance: .
d_gene: .

CDR3aa: CASSPNTGLGNEQFF
CDR3nt: TGTGCCAGCTCACCAAATACAGGTCTGGGCAATGAGCAGTTCTTC
len: 15
v_gene: TRBV18
j_gene: TRBJ2-1
abundance: .
d_gene: .

CDR3aa: CASRPGLDPNTEAFF
CDR3nt: TGTGCCAGCAGACCTGGTCTTGATCCCAACACTGAAGCTTTCTTT
len: 15
v_gene: TRBV7-6
j_gene: TRBJ1-1
abundance: .
d_gene: .

CDR3aa: CASRTRLVFEQYF
CDR3nt: TGTGCCAGCAGGACAAGACTAGTTTTCGAGCAGTACTTC
len: 13
v_gene: TRBV28
j_gene: TRBJ2-7
abundance: .
d_gene: .

CDR3aa: CASSFGLAGQFYNEQFF
CDR3nt: TGTGCCAGCAGCTTCGGACTAGCGGGACAGTTTTACAATGAGCAGTTCTTC
len: 17
v_gene: TRBV9
j_gene: TRBJ2-1
abundance: .
d_gene: TRBD2

CDR3aa: CASREEGASTDTQYF
CDR3nt: TGTGCCAGCAGGGAGGAAGGGGCGAGCACAGATACGCAGTATTTT
len: 15
v_gene: TRBV6-6
j_gene: TRBJ2-3
abundance: .
d_gene: .

CDR3aa: CASSQETGLAYEQYF
CDR3nt: TGCGCCAGCAGCCAAGAGACCGGACTCGCCTACGAGCAGTACTTC
len: 15
v_gene: TRBV4-1
j_gene: TRBJ2-7
abundance: few
d_gene: .

CDR3aa: CASSLSAGGHQPQHF
CDR3nt: TGTGCCAGCAGCTTATCGGCAGGGGGCCATCAGCCCCAGCATTTT
len: 15
v_gene: TRBV5-5
j_gene: TRBJ1-5
abundance: .
d_gene: TRBD1

CDR3aa: CASSSDPASTDTQYF
CDR3nt: TGTGCCAGCAGCTCGGACCCAGCTAGCACAGATACGCAGTATTTT
len: 15
v_gene: TRBV5-4
j_gene: TRBJ2-3
abundance: few
d_gene: .

CDR3aa: CASREDGGTYNEQFF
CDR3nt: TGTGCCAGCAGGGAGGACGGGGGGACGTACAATGAGCAGTTCTTC
len: 15
v_gene: TRBV6-1
j_gene: TRBJ2-1
abundance: .
d_gene: TRBD2

CDR3aa: CASSRLAGGSYEQYF
CDR3nt: TGTGCCAGCTCGCGGCTAGCGGGAGGTTCCTACGAGCAGTACTTC
len: 15
v_gene: TRBV18
j_gene: TRBJ2-7
abundance: .
d_gene: TRBD2

CDR3aa: CATGAAWGGVNTGELFF
CDR3nt: TGTGCCACCGGGGCGGCCTGGGGCGGGGTGAACACCGGGGAGCTGTTTTTT
len: 17
v_gene: TRBV15
j_gene: TRBJ2-2
abundance: few
d_gene: .

CDR3aa: CASGQGGRGTEAFF
CDR3nt: TGTGCCAGTGGTCAGGGGGGTCGCGGCACTGAAGCTTTCTTT
len: 14
v_gene: TRBV19
j_gene: TRBJ1-1
abundance: .
d_gene: TRBD1

CDR3aa: CASSSSLGGLAGNLMTYEQYF
CDR3nt: TGTGCCAGCAGCTCCTCCCTGGGTGGACTAGCGGGCAACCTAATGACCTACGAGCAGTACTTC
len: 21
v_gene: TRBV27
j_gene: TRBJ2-7
abundance: .
d_gene: TRBD2

CDR3aa: CASSMRNSNQPQHF
CDR3nt: TGTGCCAGTAGTATGCGGAATAGCAATCAGCCCCAGCATTTT
len: 14
v_gene: TRBV19
j_gene: TRBJ1-5
abundance: few
d_gene: .

CDR3aa: CASRRGLAESDTQYF
CDR3nt: TGTGCCTCCCGCCGGGGGCTAGCGGAGTCAGATACGCAGTATTTT
len: 15
v_gene: TRBV27
j_gene: TRBJ2-3
abundance: .
d_gene: .

CDR3aa: CASSLLGQGYEQYF
CDR3nt: TGTGCCAGCAGCCTGCTAGGACAGGGGTACGAGCAGTACTTC
len: 14
v_gene: TRBV7-2
j_gene: TRBJ2-7
abundance: once
d_gene: TRBD1

CDR3aa: CSALGTVMNTEAFF
CDR3nt: TGCAGCGCTCTCGGGACAGTCATGAACACTGAAGCTTTCTTT
len: 14
v_gene: TRBV29-1
j_gene: TRBJ1-1
abundance: .
d_gene: TRBD1

CDR3aa: CASSETVIGSPLHF
CDR3nt: TGTGCCAGCAGTGAAACAGTTATCGGTTCACCCCTCCACTTT
len: 14
v_gene: TRBV6-1
j_gene: TRBJ1-6
abundance: .
d_gene: .